Below, 19 T cell receptor beta chains from the same sample are listed, as sequenced in a study of cytomegalovirus exposure and HLA in healthy donors. 13 Jbeta primers and 60 Vbeta primers were used for the PCR. Generated by immunoSEQ multiplex PCR, the TCRdb table keeps only in-frame clones and is missing some. The sample lists about 97,000 clones, about 79% seen once, with 2.5% to 3.5% in the top ten. Sequenced input: PBMCs. The receptors were gathered from a male donor in good health and CMV-seropositive.

Points on this clone: Sequence at one end of the junction differs from germline and may be a read error. This chain uses TRBV14 with TRBJ1-6, with 7 bases fitting TRBD1. CDR1 and CDR2 (germline): SGHDN, FVKESK. This CDR3 has 11 residues. The CDR3 region is CASSSDRDVFF. The CDR3 bases are TGTGCCAGCAGTTCTGACAGGGACGTTTTCTTT.

The sample holds a few counts of this clone. The chain joins TRBV5-6 to TRBJ1-1; D might be TRBD1 (5 bases). V lost 4 bases, J lost 4 bases, and 11 bases lay in between. In germline, CDR1 is SGHDT, CDR2 YYEEEE. The CDR3 length is 13 residues. CDR3 amino acids: CASSLWGVTEAFF. DNA of the CDR3: TGTGCCAGCAGCCTTTGGGGGGTCACTGAAGCTTTCTTT. The full variable domain, its missing parts supplied by reference TRBV5-6 and TRBJ1-1, is DAGVTQSPTHLIKTRGQQVTLRCSPKSGHDTVSWYQQALGQGPQFIFQYYEEEERQRGNFPDRFSGHQFPNYSSELNVNALLLGDSALYLCASSLWGVTEAFFGQGTRLTVV.

This clone was recorded only once. The chain has TRBV15 and TRBJ1-2; 7 bases line up with TRBD1. CDR1 and CDR2 from the germline V gene are LNHNV and YYDKDF (reference sequence). There are 15 residues in the CDR3. V shed 3 bases and J 4 bases; nucleotides not matched to a gene: 8. In DNA form, the CDR3 reads TGTGCCACCAGCAGTTCCGCGACAGGGTCCTATGGCTACACCTTC. It translates to CATSSSATGSYGYTF.

V and J are TRBV30 and TRBJ1-1, with a weak D call TRBD1 (5 bases). This CDR3 contains 14 residues. The V end lost 5 bases, the J end lost 1 base, and 14 bases lay between the germline ends. Germline-derived CDR1 and CDR2 are GTSNPN and SVGIG (reference sequence). The CDR3: CAWQASRANTEAFF. DNA for the CDR3: TGTGCCTGGCAAGCCTCCAGGGCGAACACTGAAGCTTTCTTT.

The genes are TRBV19 and TRBJ1-3, with a tentative D call TRBD1 (5 bases). Trimming cost V 6 bases and J 0 bases, with 21 bases left between them. Germline V lookup: CDR1 LNHDA, CDR2 SQIVND (reference sequence). CDR3 length: 18 amino acids. This chain's CDR3 is CASRAMAGIESSGNTIYF. Written as DNA, the CDR3 is TGTGCCAGTAGGGCCATGGCAGGGATTGAATCCTCTGGAAACACCATATATTTT.

The chain uses TRBV2 and TRBJ2-7; the D gene is possibly TRBD1 (6 bases). V dropped 5 bases and J dropped 2 bases, with 13 bases sitting between them. Germline CDR1 and CDR2: SNHLY and FYNNEI. This CDR3 is 14 amino acids long. CDR3 protein: CASSSQGPPYEQYF. CDR3 coding DNA: TGTGCCAGCAGTTCACAGGGCCCTCCCTACGAGCAGTACTTC.

This sequence joins TRBV2 and TRBJ1-2; D ambiguous. This CDR3 spans 12 amino acids. V dropped 0 bases and J dropped 7 bases, with 6 bases sitting between them. CDR1 and CDR2 (germline): SNHLY, FYNNEI. CDR3 bases: TGTGCCAGCAGTGAAGCCCGCGGTGGCTACACCTTC. Residues: CASSEARGGYTF.

The chain recombines TRBV19 with TRBJ1-1; tentative D call: TRBD1 (5 bases). The germline gives CDR1 LNHDA, CDR2 SQIVND (reference sequence). Trimming removed 5 bases at V and 5 bases at J, with 15 bases between. The length of the CDR3 is 14 residues. CDR3 region: CASSAGRLWTEAFF. The CDR3 nucleotides are TGTGCCAGTAGTGCGGGACGGCTATGGACTGAAGCTTTCTTT.

V usage is TRBV9 and J usage is TRBJ2-3; 10 bases map to TRBD2. J lost 6 bases, V lost 0 bases, and 4 bases had no gene match. Per germline, CDR1 SGDLS and CDR2 YYNGEE. The CDR3 consists of 15 residues. CDR3 DNA: TGTGCCAGCAGCGTAGGAGCGGGGGGGTTTGATACGCAGTATTTT. It yields the protein CASSVGAGGFDTQYF. Full variable domain (remainder filled in from reference TRBV9 and TRBJ2-3): DSGVTQTPKHLITATGQRVTLRCSPRSGDLSVYWYQQSLDQGLQFLIQYYNGEERAKGNILERFSAQQFPDLHSELNLSSLELGDSALYFCASSVGAGGFDTQYFGPGTRLTVL.

This chain connects TRBV4-1 to TRBJ2-4; D remains unclear. Trimming pared 2 bases from V and 0 bases from J, leaving 11 bases between. Germline V CDR1 and CDR2: MGHRA, YSYEKL. The CDR3 runs 16 residues. This CDR3 reads CASSQLTRLAKNIQYF. The CDR3 nucleotides are TGCGCCAGCAGCCAATTGACAAGGCTAGCCAAAAACATTCAGTACTTC.

The chain links TRBV5-8 to TRBJ2-7; 9 positions match TRBD2. The germline V gene encodes CDR1 SGHTS and CDR2 YDEGEE. The CDR3 loop spans 17 amino acids. Unmatched junction bases numbered 10, after V lost 3 bases and J lost 0 bases. The CDR3 region has the DNA TGTGCCAGCAGCTGTCAAGCCAGCGGGGGGAGCTCCTACGAGCAGTACTTC. It encodes CASSCQASGGSSYEQYF.

The J gene is TRBJ2-5, the V gene TRBV5-1; D perhaps matches TRBD2 (6 bases). This CDR3 comprises 15 residues. The germline gives CDR1 SGHRS, CDR2 YFSETQ. V was pared by 3 bases and J by 5 bases, with 17 bases between. The CDR3, as DNA: TGCGCCAGCAGCTCCCGGGACTCCGGAGGGGAGACCCAGTACTTC. This gives the protein CASSSRDSGGETQYF.

This clone occurred a few times. The chain has TRBV6-5 and TRBJ1-5; the D is unclear. CDR3 length equals 14 residues. The V end lost 5 bases, the J end lost 5 bases, and 13 bases lay between the germline ends. Looked up from germline, CDR1 is MNHEY and CDR2 is SVGAGI. CDR3 sequence (DNA): TGTGCCAGCAGTGAAAAGGAACAGCATCAGCCCCAGCATTTT. It codes for CASSEKEQHQPQHF.

CDR3 loop: CASSLRRDNEQFF. CDR3 nucleotides: TGTGCCAGCAGCTTGAGAAGAGACAATGAGCAGTTCTTC. The rearrangement links TRBV5-6 to TRBJ2-1; unclear D gene. V gave up 1 base and J gave up 5 bases, with 7 bases separating them. CDR3 length equals 13 residues. Germline V CDR1 and CDR2: SGHDT, YYEEEE.

Here the CDR3 reads CASSFRTGSGELFF. The CDR3, as DNA: TGCGCCAGCAGCTTTCGGACAGGGTCCGGGGAGCTGTTTTTT. The chain employs TRBV5-1 and TRBJ2-2; 8 bases are a match to TRBD1. The germline gives CDR1 SGHRS, CDR2 YFSETQ. The CDR3 is 14 residues long. V lost 2 bases to trimming and J lost 6 bases; unmatched junction nucleotides: 3.

This rearrangement joins TRBV19 to TRBJ1-2; no reliable D call. CDR1 is LNHDA and CDR2 is SQIVND in the germline V gene (reference sequence). V dropped 5 bases and J dropped 0 bases, with 10 bases sitting between them. The CDR3 runs to 14 residues. The CDR3 protein is CASSSDTSNYGYTF. The CDR3, as DNA: TGTGCCAGTAGTTCTGACACCTCTAACTATGGCTACACCTTC.

This clone showed up just a few times. The rearrangement joins TRBV5-4 to TRBJ2-1; 8 nucleotides line up with TRBD2. Per the germline V gene, CDR1 is SGHNT and CDR2 is YYREEE (reference sequence). The V gene end was trimmed by 0 bases and the J gene end by 6 bases; junction bases not matched to a gene: 14. CDR3 length: 18 residues. CDR3 residues: CASSLGLLTAGAVNEQFF. The CDR3 bases are TGTGCCAGCAGCTTGGGCTTACTGACAGCGGGGGCCGTCAATGAGCAGTTCTTC.

The rearrangement uses TRBV18 and TRBJ1-1, with TRBD1 as a possible D gene (5 bases). The V and J ends lost 3 bases and 1 base respectively, with 15 bases between them. Germline values: CDR1 KGHSH, CDR2 LQKENI. The CDR3 totals 16 residues. In DNA, the CDR3 is TGTGCCAGCTCACCCGGCGGGGCCCTCCCGAACACTGAAGCTTTCTTT. This translates into CASSPGGALPNTEAFF. Using reference TRBV18 and TRBJ1-1 for the parts outside the CDR3, the full variable domain is NAGVMQNPRHLVRRRGQEARLRCSPMKGHSHVYWYRQLPEEGLKFMVYLQKENIIDESGMPKERFSAEFPKEGPSILRIQQVVRGDSAAYFCASSPGGALPNTEAFFGQGTRLTVV.

This rearrangement joins TRBV23-1 to TRBJ2-7, with a possible D match to TRBD1 (5 bases). Being an ORF, TRBV23-1 has a function that is uncertain. This CDR3 is built from 16 residues. V gave up 0 bases and J gave up 2 bases, with 14 bases separating them. CDR3 sequence reads: CASSQSKGAGTYEQYF. The CDR3 bases are TGCGCCAGCAGTCAATCGAAGGGTGCAGGGACCTACGAGCAGTACTTC.